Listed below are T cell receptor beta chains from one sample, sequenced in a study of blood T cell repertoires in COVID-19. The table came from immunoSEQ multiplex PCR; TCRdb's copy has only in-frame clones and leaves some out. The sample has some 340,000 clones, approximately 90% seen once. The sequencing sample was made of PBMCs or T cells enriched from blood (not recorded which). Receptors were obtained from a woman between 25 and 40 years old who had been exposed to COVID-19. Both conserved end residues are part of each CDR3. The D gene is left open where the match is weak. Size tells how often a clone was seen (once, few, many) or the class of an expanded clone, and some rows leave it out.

CDR3nt: TGTGCCAGCAGCCATTCCCCCGGGACAGTAAACTATGGCTACACCTTC
CDR3aa: CASSHSPGTVNYGYTF
j_gene: TRBJ1-2
v_gene: TRBV3-1/TRBV3-2
abundance: NA
d_gene: TRBD1

CDR3nt: TGTGCCAGCAGCCGCAGGATGACAGGGGTGGATGAAGATACGCAGTATTTT
CDR3aa: CASSRRMTGVDEDTQYF
j_gene: TRBJ2-3
v_gene: TRBV7-3
abundance: once
d_gene: TRBD1

CDR3nt: TGTGCCAGTAGTATAGAACCCCGGGGAACTGAAGCTTTCTTT
CDR3aa: CASSIEPRGTEAFF
j_gene: TRBJ1-1
v_gene: TRBV19
abundance: NA
d_gene: NA

CDR3nt: TGTGCCAGCTCACCGGCCCCGCCCAATCAGCCCCAGCATTTT
CDR3aa: CASSPAPPNQPQHF
j_gene: TRBJ1-5
v_gene: TRBV18
abundance: NA
d_gene: NA

CDR3nt: TGTGCCAGCAGTCCGGGACAGGGGTTCACCGGGGAGCTGTTTTTT
CDR3aa: CASSPGQGFTGELFF
j_gene: TRBJ2-2
v_gene: TRBV9
abundance: NA
d_gene: TRBD1

CDR3nt: TGTGCCAGCAGCCAAGGTAGCTCAACCTATGGCTACACCTTC
CDR3aa: CASSQGSSTYGYTF
j_gene: TRBJ1-2
v_gene: TRBV4-2
abundance: NA
d_gene: NA

CDR3nt: TGTGCCAGCGCCTGGACAGGGGTCGACTATGGCTACACCTTC
CDR3aa: CASAWTGVDYGYTF
j_gene: TRBJ1-2
v_gene: TRBV6-5
abundance: NA
d_gene: TRBD1

CDR3nt: TGCAGCGTACCACCACACTTAGACAATAACTATGGCTACACCTTC
CDR3aa: CSVPPHLDNNYGYTF
j_gene: TRBJ1-2
v_gene: TRBV29-1
abundance: NA
d_gene: NA

CDR3nt: TGTGCCACCAGTGATTCTGACAGCAACTATGGCTACACCTTC
CDR3aa: CATSDSDSNYGYTF
j_gene: TRBJ1-2
v_gene: TRBV24-1
abundance: NA
d_gene: NA

CDR3nt: TGTGCCAGTAGACCCCTCCAGCGGGGGATCACCGGGGAGCTGTTTTTT
CDR3aa: CASRPLQRGITGELFF
j_gene: TRBJ2-2
v_gene: TRBV19
abundance: few
d_gene: TRBD2

CDR3nt: TGCGCCAGCAGTGAAAGACTAGCGGGGGCCGATACCTACGAGCAGTACTTC
CDR3aa: CASSERLAGADTYEQYF
j_gene: TRBJ2-7
v_gene: TRBV10-1
abundance: NA
d_gene: TRBD2

CDR3nt: TGCGCCAGCAGCTTGGACGGCAGGGTGGGCACTGAAGCTTTCTTT
CDR3aa: CASSLDGRVGTEAFF
j_gene: TRBJ1-1
v_gene: TRBV5-1
abundance: NA
d_gene: NA

CDR3nt: TGCGCCAGCAGCCGAATAATGGGGACAGGGGGCACAGATACGCAGTATTTT
CDR3aa: CASSRIMGTGGTDTQYF
j_gene: TRBJ2-3
v_gene: TRBV4-1
abundance: NA
d_gene: TRBD1

CDR3nt: TGTGCCACCAGTGATTCCGGCAGGGTTCAGCCTAACTATGGCTACACCTTC
CDR3aa: CATSDSGRVQPNYGYTF
j_gene: TRBJ1-2
v_gene: TRBV24-1
abundance: NA
d_gene: NA

CDR3nt: TGTGCCAGCAGCTTAGGGAGGCGGGGCTATGGCTACACCTTC
CDR3aa: CASSLGRRGYGYTF
j_gene: TRBJ1-2
v_gene: TRBV11-2
abundance: once
d_gene: NA

CDR3nt: TGCGCCAGCAGCTCACAGGGGGAGGCTTATAATTCACCCCTCCACTTT
CDR3aa: CASSSQGEAYNSPLHF
j_gene: TRBJ1-6
v_gene: TRBV4-1
abundance: NA
d_gene: TRBD1

CDR3nt: TGTGCCAGCAGCTTAGCGGCGGGTTCTAACTATGGCTACACCTTC
CDR3aa: CASSLAAGSNYGYTF
j_gene: TRBJ1-2
v_gene: TRBV11-2
abundance: NA
d_gene: NA

CDR3nt: TGTGCCATCAGTGTACAGGGTGCCTCGTATTCACCCCTCCACTTT
CDR3aa: CAISVQGASYSPLHF
j_gene: TRBJ1-6
v_gene: TRBV10-3
abundance: NA
d_gene: NA

CDR3nt: TGTGCCAGCACCCGGGGGTCCTACAATGAGCAGTTCTTC
CDR3aa: CASTRGSYNEQFF
j_gene: TRBJ2-1
v_gene: TRBV12-3/TRBV12-4
abundance: NA
d_gene: NA

CDR3nt: TGCGCCAGCAGCCAGCCACTTGACACAGATACGCAGTATTTT
CDR3aa: CASSQPLDTDTQYF
j_gene: TRBJ2-3
v_gene: TRBV4-1
abundance: NA
d_gene: NA

CDR3nt: TGTGCCACCAGCAGAGGGACAGGGGAGGATCACTATGGCTACACCTTC
CDR3aa: CATSRGTGEDHYGYTF
j_gene: TRBJ1-2
v_gene: TRBV15
abundance: NA
d_gene: TRBD1

CDR3nt: TGCGCCAGCAGCTCCGGACTAACGGGCACAGATACGCAGTATTTT
CDR3aa: CASSSGLTGTDTQYF
j_gene: TRBJ2-3
v_gene: TRBV5-1
abundance: NA
d_gene: NA

CDR3nt: TGTGCCAGCAGCTTGGGGCTGCGGGACAGAGGGCTTCGTGGAAACACCATATATTTT
CDR3aa: CASSLGLRDRGLRGNTIYF
j_gene: TRBJ1-3
v_gene: TRBV5-4
abundance: NA
d_gene: TRBD1

CDR3nt: TGTGCCAGCAGCGTCACTAGCGGAGCCCGCACAGATACGCAGTATTTT
CDR3aa: CASSVTSGARTDTQYF
j_gene: TRBJ2-3
v_gene: TRBV4-2
abundance: NA
d_gene: TRBD2

CDR3nt: TGTGCCAGCAGCTTAACAGGGTATGAAAAACTGTTTTTT
CDR3aa: CASSLTGYEKLFF
j_gene: TRBJ1-4
v_gene: TRBV7-9
abundance: NA
d_gene: NA

CDR3nt: TGTGCCAGCTCACTACGATGGGAGGATAAGTACGAGCAGTACTTC
CDR3aa: CASSLRWEDKYEQYF
j_gene: TRBJ2-7
v_gene: TRBV18
abundance: NA
d_gene: NA

CDR3nt: TGTGCCAGCAAAGGGGGCGAGGGAACCGGGGAGCTGTTTTTT
CDR3aa: CASKGGEGTGELFF
j_gene: TRBJ2-2
v_gene: TRBV6-5
abundance: NA
d_gene: TRBD1

CDR3nt: TGTGCCAGCAGCCAAGTCCCGACAGGGGGCGGCTACACCTTC
CDR3aa: CASSQVPTGGGYTF
j_gene: TRBJ1-2
v_gene: TRBV14
abundance: NA
d_gene: TRBD1

CDR3nt: TGTGCCAGCAGCTTAGCGGACAGGGTGTGGGAGACCCAGTACTTC
CDR3aa: CASSLADRVWETQYF
j_gene: TRBJ2-5
v_gene: TRBV7-8
abundance: NA
d_gene: TRBD1

CDR3nt: TGTGCCACCAGTGATCCTGACAGGGGGCATATGAACACTGAAGCTTTCTTT
CDR3aa: CATSDPDRGHMNTEAFF
j_gene: TRBJ1-1
v_gene: TRBV24-1
abundance: once
d_gene: TRBD1

CDR3nt: TGTGCCAGCAGCCCTGGGACAGAAGAGACCCAGTACTTC
CDR3aa: CASSPGTEETQYF
j_gene: TRBJ2-5
v_gene: TRBV2
abundance: NA
d_gene: TRBD1

CDR3nt: TGTGCCAGCATCTCCACCCAGGGAAGGGCTGAAGCTTTCTTT
CDR3aa: CASISTQGRAEAFF
j_gene: TRBJ1-1
v_gene: TRBV6-6
abundance: NA
d_gene: NA

CDR3nt: TGTGCCAGTCACAGGGTCTCCTACGAGCAGTACTTC
CDR3aa: CASHRVSYEQYF
j_gene: TRBJ2-7
v_gene: TRBV21-1
abundance: NA
d_gene: NA

CDR3nt: TGTGCCAGCAGCTCAACGGGCACCCGGGGGAATCAGCCCCAGCATTTT
CDR3aa: CASSSTGTRGNQPQHF
j_gene: TRBJ1-5
v_gene: TRBV7-9
abundance: NA
d_gene: NA

CDR3nt: TGTGCCAGTGTAGCGGGGGGGCTCTACAATGAGCAGTTCTTC
CDR3aa: CASVAGGLYNEQFF
j_gene: TRBJ2-1
v_gene: TRBV2
abundance: once
d_gene: TRBD2

CDR3nt: TGTGCCAGCTCTGGAGTAGACAGGGGCCACGAGCAGTACTTC
CDR3aa: CASSGVDRGHEQYF
j_gene: TRBJ2-7
v_gene: TRBV18
abundance: NA
d_gene: TRBD1

CDR3nt: TGCGCCAGCAGCCTAGACTCGCAGGGGGGCGCCGGCTACACCTTC
CDR3aa: CASSLDSQGGAGYTF
j_gene: TRBJ1-2
v_gene: TRBV4-3
abundance: NA
d_gene: TRBD1

CDR3nt: TGTGCCAGCAGCGTAGTGGGGGGGACCGGGGAGCTGTTTTTT
CDR3aa: CASSVVGGTGELFF
j_gene: TRBJ2-2
v_gene: TRBV9
abundance: NA
d_gene: TRBD2

CDR3nt: TGTGCCAGCACCTCGAGGGACAGGGGGCGCTGGGAGCAGTACTTC
CDR3aa: CASTSRDRGRWEQYF
j_gene: TRBJ2-7
v_gene: TRBV6-5
abundance: few
d_gene: TRBD1

CDR3nt: TGTGCCAGCAGCTTGGTCGGGACCGGGGAGCTGTTTTTT
CDR3aa: CASSLVGTGELFF
j_gene: TRBJ2-2
v_gene: TRBV5-4
abundance: NA
d_gene: NA

CDR3nt: TGTGCCAGCAGCTTAGCCGCAGCCGGGACAGGGCTTAACTATGGCTACACCTTC
CDR3aa: CASSLAAAGTGLNYGYTF
j_gene: TRBJ1-2
v_gene: TRBV7-6
abundance: NA
d_gene: TRBD1

CDR3nt: TGTGCCAGCAGACCCGTCCAGGCCCTTGTGGGCACAGATACGCAGTATTTT
CDR3aa: CASRPVQALVGTDTQYF
j_gene: TRBJ2-3
v_gene: TRBV7-9
abundance: NA
d_gene: NA

CDR3nt: TGTGCCAGCCGAAGGAACGGGGACACTGAAGCTTTCTTT
CDR3aa: CASRRNGDTEAFF
j_gene: TRBJ1-1
v_gene: TRBV6-5
abundance: NA
d_gene: NA

CDR3nt: TGCGCCAGCGGGGGCGGGAACACTGAAGCTTTCTTT
CDR3aa: CASGGGNTEAFF
j_gene: TRBJ1-1
v_gene: TRBV5-1
abundance: NA
d_gene: NA

CDR3nt: TGTGCCAGCAGCCAAGCGGGACAGGGCTCCTACGAGCAGTACTTC
CDR3aa: CASSQAGQGSYEQYF
j_gene: TRBJ2-7
v_gene: TRBV4-2
abundance: NA
d_gene: TRBD1

CDR3nt: TGTGCCAGCAGCCAAAGCGGGAGGGTGGCGACCCAGTACTTC
CDR3aa: CASSQSGRVATQYF
j_gene: TRBJ2-5
v_gene: TRBV3-1/TRBV3-2
abundance: NA
d_gene: TRBD2

CDR3nt: TGTGCCAGCAGTTCTGAAGGAGCTGGGAACTATGGCTACACCTTC
CDR3aa: CASSSEGAGNYGYTF
j_gene: TRBJ1-2
v_gene: TRBV6-5
abundance: NA
d_gene: NA

CDR3nt: TGCGCCAGCAGCCAAGATCAAGGAAGGGGCGCAGATACGCAGTATTTT
CDR3aa: CASSQDQGRGADTQYF
j_gene: TRBJ2-3
v_gene: TRBV4-3
abundance: NA
d_gene: NA

CDR3nt: TGTGCCAGTGGGGGGAGAAGGGAGTGGAGCAATCAGCCCCAGCATTTT
CDR3aa: CASGGRREWSNQPQHF
j_gene: TRBJ1-5
v_gene: TRBV19
abundance: NA
d_gene: NA

CDR3nt: TGTGCCAGCAGCACTACTGAAGCTTTCTTT
CDR3aa: CASSTTEAFF
j_gene: TRBJ1-1
v_gene: TRBV7-9
abundance: NA
d_gene: NA

CDR3nt: TGTGCCAGTCGGGACAGGGGGCAAAGCAATCAGCCCCAGCATTTT
CDR3aa: CASRDRGQSNQPQHF
j_gene: TRBJ1-5
v_gene: TRBV6-5
abundance: NA
d_gene: TRBD1

CDR3nt: TGTGCCAGCAGCCAAGTACAGGGAAGGACTGAAGCTTTCTTT
CDR3aa: CASSQVQGRTEAFF
j_gene: TRBJ1-1
v_gene: TRBV14
abundance: NA
d_gene: NA